Shown below are 16 T cell receptor beta chains from a single sample sequenced in a study of graft-versus-host responses after intestinal transplantation. Which antigens these TCRs recognize remains unknown. The repertoire was sequenced with immunoSEQ multiplex PCR; TCRdb's copy has only in-frame clones and lacks some. The sample holds around 100,000 clones; 85% to 95% are singletons and the top ten take roughly 0.23%. Sequencing used unstimulated CD4+ T cells sorted from spleen or lymph node cells, obtained before transplant. These receptors all come from a human donor who was the organ donor for an intestinal transplant.

The chain has TRBV2 and TRBJ1-1, with D tentatively TRBD1 (5 bases). Trimming shortened V by 5 bases and J by 4 bases, and 17 bases separated the two germline ends. This CDR3 region has 15 residues. CDR1 and CDR2 from the germline V gene are SNHLY and FYNNEI. CDR3 residues: CASSPGGALSTEAFF. DNA of the CDR3: TGTGCCAGCAGTCCCGGAGGGGCGCTCAGCACTGAAGCTTTCTTT.

In this sample, this clone turned up a few times. The rearrangement links TRBV5-4 to TRBJ1-2; 9 nucleotides align to TRBD1. Germline-derived CDR1 and CDR2 are SGHNT and YYREEE (reference sequence). The CDR3 sequence is 13 residues long. J gave up 8 bases and V 3 bases, and 5 bases lay outside the gene matches. CDR3 region: CASSSGTGNGYTF. The CDR3 DNA reads TGTGCCAGCAGCTCCGGGACAGGGAACGGCTACACCTTC.

The chain joins TRBV6-6 to TRBJ2-7, with D tentatively TRBD2 (6 bases). V lost 2 bases to trimming and J lost 0 bases, with 8 bases between them. Germline assignment: CDR1 MNHNY and CDR2 SVGAGI (reference sequence). The CDR3 spans 14 residues. CDR3 sequence reads: CASSYGSGSYEQYF. CDR3 coding DNA: TGTGCCAGCAGTTACGGTAGCGGCTCCTACGAGCAGTACTTC.

This chain connects TRBV6-1 to TRBJ1-5; tentative D call: TRBD1 (5 bases). Trimming removed 2 bases at V and 7 bases at J, with 12 bases between. Per the germline V gene, CDR1 is MNHNS and CDR2 is SASEGT. The CDR3 runs 14 residues. The CDR3: CASSEFGAGQPQHF. The DNA of the CDR3 is TGTGCCAGCAGTGAATTTGGGGCAGGACAGCCCCAGCATTTT.

The rearrangement links TRBV30 to TRBJ2-1; the match to TRBD2 covers 8 bases. The CDR3 runs to 13 residues. Germline V CDR1 and CDR2: GTSNPN, SVGIG (reference sequence). V trimming: 3 bases; J trimming: 7 bases; junction bases outside the gene matches: 5. The CDR3 nucleotides read TGTGCCTGGAGCGGGAGGGCTAGGAATGAGCAGTTCTTC. Protein sequence: CAWSGRARNEQFF. Full variable domain (remainder filled in from reference TRBV30 and TRBJ2-1): SQTIHQWPATLVQPVGSPLSLECTVEGTSNPNLYWYRQAAGRGLQLLFYSVGIGQISSEVPQNLSASRPQDRQFILSSKKLLLSDSGFYLCAWSGRARNEQFFGPGTRLTVL.

The chain employs TRBV6-1 and TRBJ2-1; the D gene is possibly TRBD2 (5 bases). The V gene's germline CDR1 is MNHNS and CDR2 SASEGT. The CDR3 covers 16 residues. Trimming pared 0 bases from V and 4 bases from J, leaving 13 bases between. Here the CDR3 reads CASSEAVGVSYNEQFF. In DNA form, the CDR3 reads TGTGCCAGCAGTGAAGCGGTGGGAGTGAGTTACAATGAGCAGTTCTTC.

This sequence joins TRBV11-3 and TRBJ1-2, with unresolved D. The CDR3 covers 13 residues. Trimming shortened V by 4 bases and J by 6 bases, and 12 bases separated the two germline ends. From germline, CDR1 is SGHNT and CDR2 YENEEA. Here the CDR3 DNA reads TGTGCCAGCAGCTCAGATTCAGAGAATGGCTACACCTTC. It codes for CASSSDSENGYTF.

The V gene is TRBV7-9, the J gene TRBJ2-7; D unclear. The germline V gene has CDR1 SEHNR and CDR2 FQNEAQ (reference sequence). The germline V and J ends were trimmed by 1 base and 2 bases, with 6 bases remaining between them. The CDR3 covers 13 residues. Here the CDR3 reads CASSLVPPYEQYF. The CDR3 DNA follows: TGTGCCAGCAGCTTAGTCCCCCCCTACGAGCAGTACTTC.

The chain links TRBV5-1 to TRBJ2-7; tentatively, D is TRBD2 (6 bases). Trimming took 4 bases from V and 2 from J, leaving 16 bases between them. The length of the CDR3 is 15 residues. Germline V CDR1 and CDR2: SGHRS, YFSETQ. CDR3 sequence: CASSPPRGNAYEQYF. In DNA, the CDR3 is TGCGCCAGCAGCCCCCCCCGCGGGAATGCCTACGAGCAGTACTTC.

For the CDR3, the DNA is TGTGCCAGCAGCTACCAGGGAGGGGATTATGGCTACACCTTC. It codes for CASSYQGGDYGYTF. The V and J genes are TRBV7-2 and TRBJ1-2; D may be TRBD1 (5 bases). The CDR3 has 14 amino acids. Germline CDR1 reads SGHTA; CDR2 reads FQGNSA. V was clipped by 4 bases and J by 5 bases, with 14 bases between them.

The rearrangement joins TRBV9 to TRBJ1-5, with D possibly matching TRBD1 (5 bases). The CDR3 is 16 amino acids. The V gene lost 3 bases and the J gene lost 3 bases, with 16 bases spanning the gap. In germline, CDR1 is SGDLS, CDR2 YYNGEE. The CDR3 bases are TGTGCCAGCAGCGCAGGCCCAGGGACCCTCAATCAGCCCCAGCATTTT. It specifies CASSAGPGTLNQPQHF.

J is TRBJ1-2 and V is TRBV5-6; D is ambiguous. Germline CDR1 reads SGHDT; CDR2 reads YYEEEE. Trimming took 4 bases from V and 8 from J, leaving 9 bases between them. The CDR3 is 11 amino acids. CDR3 nucleotide sequence: TGTGCCAGCAGCCGGGTAGGAGGCTACACCTTC. Translation gives CASSRVGGYTF.

The rearrangement links TRBV2 to TRBJ2-1; 9 bases fit TRBD2. Germline CDR1 and CDR2: SNHLY and FYNNEI. This CDR3 region has 15 residues. V shed 2 bases, J shed 5 bases, and the junction held 4 bases outside the gene matches. For the CDR3, the DNA is TGTGCCAGCAGTGAACAAGCTAGCGGGAACAATGAGCAGTTCTTC. It yields the protein CASSEQASGNNEQFF.

In the case of this clone: This sample also contains other DNA sequences that code for the same CDR3. The chain joins TRBV29-1 to TRBJ1-2; D not certain. Germline lookup yields CDR1 SQVTM and CDR2 ANQGSEA. Trimming left V 0 bases short and J 5 bases short, with 10 bases between. The CDR3 runs 13 residues. The CDR3: CSVEEGRRYGYTF. The CDR3 DNA sequence: TGCAGCGTTGAAGAGGGAAGGCGGTATGGCTACACCTTC.

The chain uses TRBV9 and TRBJ2-7; TRBD1 aligns across 7 bases. The CDR3 contains 14 residues. Germline CDR1 SGDLS, CDR2 YYNGEE. V was clipped by 3 bases and J by 0 bases; unmatched bases: 3. This CDR3 is CASSATGTSYEQYF. The CDR3 DNA reads as TGTGCCAGCAGCGCGACAGGGACCTCCTACGAGCAGTACTTC.

The V and J genes are TRBV7-3 and TRBJ2-7, with unresolved D. Germline CDR1 SGHTA, CDR2 FQGTGA. With 2 bases removed from V and 3 bases from J, the gap between germline ends came to 8 bases. The CDR3 totals 13 residues. CDR3 nucleotides: TGTGCCAGCAGCTTAGAAGGCGGCTACGAGCAGTACTTC. The encoded protein is CASSLEGGYEQYF.